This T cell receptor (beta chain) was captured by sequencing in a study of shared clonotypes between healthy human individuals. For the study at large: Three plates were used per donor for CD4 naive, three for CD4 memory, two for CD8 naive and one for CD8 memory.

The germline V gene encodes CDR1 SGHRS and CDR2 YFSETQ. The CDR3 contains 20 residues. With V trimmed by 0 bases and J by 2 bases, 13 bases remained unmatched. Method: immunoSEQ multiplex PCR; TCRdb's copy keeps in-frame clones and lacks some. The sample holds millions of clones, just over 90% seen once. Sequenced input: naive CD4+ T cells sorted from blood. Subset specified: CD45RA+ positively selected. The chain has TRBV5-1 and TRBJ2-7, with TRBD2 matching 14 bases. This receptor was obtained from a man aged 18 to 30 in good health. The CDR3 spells CASSLARTSGGNSSPYEQYF. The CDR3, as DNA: TGCGCCAGCAGCTTGGCCAGGACTAGCGGGGGGAACTCTTCGCCCTACGAGCAGTACTTC.